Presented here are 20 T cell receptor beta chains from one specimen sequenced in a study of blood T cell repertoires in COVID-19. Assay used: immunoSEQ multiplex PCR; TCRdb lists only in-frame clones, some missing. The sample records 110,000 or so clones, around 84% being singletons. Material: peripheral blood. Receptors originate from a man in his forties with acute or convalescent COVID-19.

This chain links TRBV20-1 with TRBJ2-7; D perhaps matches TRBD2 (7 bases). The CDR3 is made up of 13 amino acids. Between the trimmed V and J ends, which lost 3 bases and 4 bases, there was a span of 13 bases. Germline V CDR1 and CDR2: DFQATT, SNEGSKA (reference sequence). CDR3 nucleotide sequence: TGCAGTGCTAGTTCGGGGGGCCCATACGAGCAGTACTTC. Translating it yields CSASSGGPYEQYF.

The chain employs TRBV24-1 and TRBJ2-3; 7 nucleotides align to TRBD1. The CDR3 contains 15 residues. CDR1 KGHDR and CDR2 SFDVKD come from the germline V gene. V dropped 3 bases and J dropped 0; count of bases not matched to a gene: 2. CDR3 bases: TGTGCCACCAGTGATGGGACAGTTAGCACAGATACGCAGTATTTT. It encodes CATSDGTVSTDTQYF.

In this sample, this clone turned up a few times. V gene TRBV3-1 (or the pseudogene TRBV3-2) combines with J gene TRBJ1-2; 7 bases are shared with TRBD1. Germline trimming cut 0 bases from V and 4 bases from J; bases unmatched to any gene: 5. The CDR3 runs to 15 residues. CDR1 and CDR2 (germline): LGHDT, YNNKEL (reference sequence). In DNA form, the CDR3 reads TGTGCCAGCAGCCAAGATCAGGGGGGCGGCTATGGCTACACCTTC. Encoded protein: CASSQDQGGGYGYTF.

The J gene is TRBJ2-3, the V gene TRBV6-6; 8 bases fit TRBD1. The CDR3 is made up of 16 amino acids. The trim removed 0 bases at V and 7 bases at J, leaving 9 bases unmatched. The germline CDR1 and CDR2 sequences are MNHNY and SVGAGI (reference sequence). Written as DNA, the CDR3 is TGTGCCAGCAGTTACTCGCGGACAGGGCCAAAGAATACGCAGTATTTT. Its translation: CASSYSRTGPKNTQYF.

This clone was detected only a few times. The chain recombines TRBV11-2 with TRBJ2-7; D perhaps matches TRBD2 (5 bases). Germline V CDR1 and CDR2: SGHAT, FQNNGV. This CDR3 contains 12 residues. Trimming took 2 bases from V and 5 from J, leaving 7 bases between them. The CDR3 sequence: CASSLRGNEQYF. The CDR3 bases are TGTGCCAGCAGCTTACGGGGAAACGAGCAGTACTTC.

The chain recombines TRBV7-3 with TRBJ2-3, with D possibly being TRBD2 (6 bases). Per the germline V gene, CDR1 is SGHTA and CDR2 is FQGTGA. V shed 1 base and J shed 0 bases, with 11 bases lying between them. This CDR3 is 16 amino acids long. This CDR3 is CASSLMGGASTDTQYF. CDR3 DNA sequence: TGTGCCAGCAGCTTAATGGGCGGGGCAAGCACAGATACGCAGTATTTT.

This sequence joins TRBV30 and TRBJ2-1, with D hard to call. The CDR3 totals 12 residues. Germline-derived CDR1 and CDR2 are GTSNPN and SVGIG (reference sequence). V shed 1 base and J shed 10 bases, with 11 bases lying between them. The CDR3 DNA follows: TGTGCCTGGAGTGCCGACTCTCGGGAGCAGTTCTTC. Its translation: CAWSADSREQFF. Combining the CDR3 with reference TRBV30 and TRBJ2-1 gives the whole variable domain SQTIHQWPATLVQPVGSPLSLECTVEGTSNPNLYWYRQAAGRGLQLLFYSVGIGQISSEVPQNLSASRPQDRQFILSSKKLLLSDSGFYLCAWSADSREQFFGPGTRLTVL.

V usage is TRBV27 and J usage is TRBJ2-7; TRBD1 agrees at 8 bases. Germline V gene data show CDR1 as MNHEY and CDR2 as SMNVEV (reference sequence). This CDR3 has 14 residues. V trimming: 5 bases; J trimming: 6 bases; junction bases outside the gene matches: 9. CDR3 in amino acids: CASSRSGQAFEQYF. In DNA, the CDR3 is TGTGCCAGCAGTCGCTCGGGACAGGCCTTCGAGCAGTACTTC.

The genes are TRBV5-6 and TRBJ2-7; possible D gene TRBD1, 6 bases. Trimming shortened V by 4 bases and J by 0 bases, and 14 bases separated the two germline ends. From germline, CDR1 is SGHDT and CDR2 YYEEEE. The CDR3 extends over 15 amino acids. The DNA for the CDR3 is TGTGCCAGCAGCCCTCTGGGGGCCATCTCCTACGAGCAGTACTTC. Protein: CASSPLGAISYEQYF. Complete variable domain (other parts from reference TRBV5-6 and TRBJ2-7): DAGVTQSPTHLIKTRGQQVTLRCSPKSGHDTVSWYQQALGQGPQFIFQYYEEEERQRGNFPDRFSGHQFPNYSSELNVNALLLGDSALYLCASSPLGAISYEQYFGPGTRLTVT.

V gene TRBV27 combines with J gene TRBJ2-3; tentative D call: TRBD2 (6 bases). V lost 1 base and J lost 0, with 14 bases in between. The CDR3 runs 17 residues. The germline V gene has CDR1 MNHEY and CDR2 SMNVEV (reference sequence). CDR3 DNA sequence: TGTGCCAGCAGTTTATTTGCTAGCGCATTTAGCACAGATACGCAGTATTTT. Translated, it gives CASSLFASAFSTDTQYF.

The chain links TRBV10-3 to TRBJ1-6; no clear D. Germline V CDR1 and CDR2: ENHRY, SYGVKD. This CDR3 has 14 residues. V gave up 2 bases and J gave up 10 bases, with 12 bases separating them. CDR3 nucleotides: TGTGCCATCAGTGAGGAGGGTTTGAGGTCACCCCTCCACTTT. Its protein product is CAISEEGLRSPLHF.

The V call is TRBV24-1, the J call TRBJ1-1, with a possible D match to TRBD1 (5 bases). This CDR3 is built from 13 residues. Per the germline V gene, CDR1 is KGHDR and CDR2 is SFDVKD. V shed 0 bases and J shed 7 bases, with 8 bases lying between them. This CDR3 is CATSDLSQGEAFF. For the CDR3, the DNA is TGTGCCACCAGTGATTTGTCGCAGGGTGAAGCTTTCTTT.

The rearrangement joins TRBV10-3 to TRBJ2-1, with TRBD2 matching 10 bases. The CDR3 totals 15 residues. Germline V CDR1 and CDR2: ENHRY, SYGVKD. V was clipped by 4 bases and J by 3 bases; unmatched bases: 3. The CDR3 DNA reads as TGTGCCATCAGTGCCACTAGCGGGGACTACAATGAGCAGTTCTTC. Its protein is CAISATSGDYNEQFF.

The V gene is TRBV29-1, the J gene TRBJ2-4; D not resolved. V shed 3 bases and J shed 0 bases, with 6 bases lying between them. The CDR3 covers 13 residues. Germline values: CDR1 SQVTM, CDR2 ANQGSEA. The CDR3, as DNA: TGCAGCGTTGACAGGCTAGCCAAAAACATTCAGTACTTC. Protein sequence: CSVDRLAKNIQYF.

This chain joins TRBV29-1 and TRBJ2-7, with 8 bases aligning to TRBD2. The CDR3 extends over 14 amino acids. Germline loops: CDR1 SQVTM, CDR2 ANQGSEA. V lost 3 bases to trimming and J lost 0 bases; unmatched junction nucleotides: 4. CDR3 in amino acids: CSVEAGGHSYEQYF. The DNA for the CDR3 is TGCAGCGTTGAGGCGGGGGGCCACTCCTACGAGCAGTACTTC.

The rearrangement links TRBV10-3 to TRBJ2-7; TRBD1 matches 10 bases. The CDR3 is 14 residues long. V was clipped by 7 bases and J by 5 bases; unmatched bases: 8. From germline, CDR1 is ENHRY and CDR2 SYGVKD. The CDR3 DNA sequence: TGTGCCATCACCCCGGGACAGGGGAGAGACGAGCAGTACTTC. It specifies CAITPGQGRDEQYF.

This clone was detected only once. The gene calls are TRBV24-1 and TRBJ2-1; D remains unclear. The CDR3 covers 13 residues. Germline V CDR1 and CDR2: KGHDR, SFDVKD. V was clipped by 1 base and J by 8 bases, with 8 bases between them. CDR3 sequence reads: CATSDLALDEQFF. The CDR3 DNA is TGTGCCACCAGTGATTTAGCCCTGGATGAGCAGTTCTTC.

CDR3 sequence: CASSLTGQSSGANVLTF. Here the CDR3 DNA reads TGTGCCAGCAGCTTGACAGGGCAGAGCTCTGGGGCCAACGTCCTGACTTTC. This chain uses TRBV13 with TRBJ2-6; 7 bases are shared with TRBD1. Germline assignment: CDR1 PRHDT and CDR2 FYEKMQ (reference sequence). The CDR3 runs 17 residues. V dropped 3 bases and J dropped 0; count of bases not matched to a gene: 5.

The CDR3 DNA reads TGTGCCAGCACCAAAGCGGGGGGGCCTGGGGAGCAGTACTTC. Amino acids: CASTKAGGPGEQYF. This chain uses TRBV27 with TRBJ2-7; 10 bases are shared with TRBD2. Germline CDR1 is MNHEY and CDR2 is SMNVEV (reference sequence). The length of the CDR3 is 14 residues. Trimming cost V 7 bases and J 7 bases; bases outside gene matches: 10.

This chain's CDR3 is CASSKDSDPYNEQFF. The CDR3, as DNA: TGCGCCAGCAGCAAAGATAGCGATCCCTACAATGAGCAGTTCTTC. This chain links TRBV5-1 with TRBJ2-1, with D possibly matching TRBD2 (5 bases). V lost 4 bases, J lost 2 bases, and 13 bases lay in between. Germline V gene sequence: CDR1 SGHRS, CDR2 YFSETQ. The CDR3 runs 15 residues.